A selection of T cell receptor beta chains follows, all from one sample in a study of cytomegalovirus exposure and HLA in healthy donors. The repertoire was sequenced with immunoSEQ multiplex PCR; TCRdb's copy has only in-frame clones and lacks some. The sample lists more than 90,000 clones, around 77% occurring once. The sequencing sample was made of PBMCs. The receptors stem from a man in his forties or fifties in good health and CMV-seropositive. CDR3s include the opening cysteine and the closing phenylalanine or tryptophan.

len	v_gene	j_gene	CDR3aa
16	TRBV28	TRBJ2-6	CASSPGDRAGANVLTF
16	TRBV6-6	TRBJ2-2	CASKGTGGIGAGELFF
14	TRBV7-9	TRBJ2-7	CASSLAAGSNEQYF
15	TRBV4-1	NA	CASSHGRQGAYEQYF
15	TRBV2	TRBJ2-7	CASSDPQGKSYEQYF
14	TRBV6-5	TRBJ1-6	CASNDRASNSPLHF
17	TRBV19	TRBJ2-2	CASSPSSGGRNTGELFF
16	TRBV5-1	TRBJ2-2	CASSLGSSGVTGELFF
15	TRBV28	TRBJ1-1	CASSSTVVGGTEAFF
15	TRBV6-5	TRBJ2-7	CASSYIRDYRTEQYF
13	TRBV5-1	TRBJ2-1	CASSLETAYEQFF
14	TRBV2	TRBJ2-3	CASSRSRDTDTQYF
15	TRBV10-3	TRBJ2-2	CAIRGGGSYTGELFF
17	TRBV6-1	TRBJ2-4	CASSELAGGLAKNIQYF
15	TRBV7-9	TRBJ1-4	CASSLHLDTNEKLFF
15	TRBV2	TRBJ2-1	CASSSGTGGENEQFF
13	TRBV5-4	TRBJ1-2	CASSLDSAYGYTF
18	TRBV7-2	TRBJ2-7	CASSLAPKGTGFPYEQYF
14	TRBV15	TRBJ2-6	CATKGLAGANVLTF